Sequencing of this T cell receptor beta chain was carried out in a study of blood T cell repertoires in COVID-19. Overall study context: From T cells, B-cell-depleted T cells, or PBMCs came the material, which was cDNA or gDNA.

Per the original methods: Estimation of nucleated cell counts relied on the amplification of reference gene primers. TCRdb's copy holds only in-frame clones and misses some; the assay was immunoSEQ multiplex PCR. Clone size and V and J calls were adopted from that table, with D and trimming inferred from the DNA. Of 250,000 to 350,000 clones in the sample, about nine tenths were seen once. Germline CDR1 reads SGHRS; CDR2 reads YFSETQ. Trimming took 0 bases from V and 5 from J; bases not matched to a gene: 8. The CDR3 has 17 residues. This clone is a singleton in its sample. In Seattle, patients joined the study during active infection and were tracked longitudinally.

V gene TRBV5-1 combines with J gene TRBJ2-5, with 12 bases fitting TRBD2. The sequence was obtained from a woman in her 30s with COVID-19, enrolled during active disease. Sequencing input: peripheral blood. The CDR3 loop reads CASSLVASGRARETQYF. The CDR3 DNA follows: TGCGCCAGCAGCTTGGTGGCTAGCGGGAGGGCGAGGGAGACCCAGTACTTC.